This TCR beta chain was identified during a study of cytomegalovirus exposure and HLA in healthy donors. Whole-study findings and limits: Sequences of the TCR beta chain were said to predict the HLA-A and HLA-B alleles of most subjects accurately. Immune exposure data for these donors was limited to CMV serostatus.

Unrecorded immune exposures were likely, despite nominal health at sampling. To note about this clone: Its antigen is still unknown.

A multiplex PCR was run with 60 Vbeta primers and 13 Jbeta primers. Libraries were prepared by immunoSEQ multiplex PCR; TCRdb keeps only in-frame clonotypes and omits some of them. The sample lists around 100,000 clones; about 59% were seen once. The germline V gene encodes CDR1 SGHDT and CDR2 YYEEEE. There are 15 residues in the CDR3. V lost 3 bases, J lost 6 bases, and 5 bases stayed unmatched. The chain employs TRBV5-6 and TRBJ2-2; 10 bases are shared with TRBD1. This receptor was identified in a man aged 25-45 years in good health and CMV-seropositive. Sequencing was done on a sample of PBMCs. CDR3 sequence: CASSYRDRGAGELFF. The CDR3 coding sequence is TGTGCCAGCAGCTACCGGGACAGGGGTGCCGGGGAGCTGTTTTTT.